This TCR beta chain was documented in a study of shared T cell receptors in the human thymus. Trimming removed 7 bases from V and 4 bases from J; junction bases left unmatched: 9. CDR1 is SGHAT, CDR2 FQNNGV, per germline. CDR3 length equals 15 residues. The protocol was immunoSEQ multiplex PCR, while the TCRdb copy is restricted to in-frame clones and leaves out a portion. The repertoire includes some 720,000 clones, roughly 88% of them detected once, and about 0.01% sits in the top ten. The data also belong to a second study, concerning human thymus T cells. This second study notes: Those donating were healthy Finnish infants in corrective surgery for congenital heart defects. Thymic material originated from resections removed in the course of corrective heart surgery. Thymic and blood repertoires appeared to carry a bias in their V and J gene usage.

Input material: thymocytes. J is TRBJ1-1 and V is TRBV11-2; TRBD1 matches at 10 bases. This receptor was identified in a boy under two years old with a congenital heart defect. CDR3: CASTIFGQGVTEAFF. CDR3 DNA: TGTGCCAGCACTATTTTCGGACAGGGGGTCACTGAAGCTTTCTTT.